This T cell receptor (beta chain) comes out of a study of cytomegalovirus exposure and HLA in healthy donors (dated by TCRdb to 2015 to 2018). Looking at the study overall: In an earlier analysis of under 600 of the donors, approximately 260 Gb of sequence data and some 100 million unique TCR beta sequences from about 179 million T cells were reported. Along with the roughly 700-subject first cohort, a separate validation cohort of more than 90 different subjects was used. About 300 gigabases of sequencing data and approximately 85 million unique TCR sequences were included in an early release covering roughly 700 HLA-typed donors. The study used immunosequencing to profile the T cell repertoires of approximately 690 subjects and linked those repertoires to cytomegalovirus serostatus. The later analysis used no new phenotypic data to find candidate immune exposures, relying instead on TCR beta sequences and their occurrence across donors. The aim of the study was to test whether cataloging public T cell receptors could identify signatures of past pathogen exposure. Five DR-DQ haplotypes were treated as single units for association and clustering because of strong linkage in the cohort. Among the roughly 400 genotyped donors, under 90% belonged to the genetic ancestry cluster associated with self-reported Caucasian donors. Class I and class II HLA loci were covered by the typing at four-digit resolution. Typing coverage varied by locus: roughly 620-630 donors for A, B, C, DRB1 and DQB1; under 550 for DQA1; some 610 for DPA1; fewer than 480 for DPB1. Genome-wide SNP genotypes for about three fifths of the roughly 670 donors were used in a later genetic analysis, which treated that subset as a discovery cohort. A later analysis re-analyzed previously published TCR beta repertoires from 666 donors and added high-resolution HLA genotyping to study TCR occurrence patterns. Every discovery cohort repertoire had been produced on one sequencing platform. Donor age, sex, ethnicity and CMV serostatus were compiled alongside the repertoire data. The study combined high-throughput TCR immunosequencing, statistical association of individual TCRs with disease status, and machine learning to predict cytomegalovirus infection status. Among about 400 genotyped donors of the cohort, an average of around 250,000 unique TCR beta nucleotide sequences was sequenced per donor, of which about 18% were non-productive. In an earlier analysis of 500 to 650 of the donors, high-throughput TCR beta sequencing was used to judge whether each TCR beta V gene segment behaved as functional or pseudogenic. Study-wide conclusions, independent of this receptor: The classifier was reported to diagnose cytomegalovirus status with high specificity and sensitivity in both the original cohort and the validation cohort. Because counts were too low, about 18 rarely observed V segments, including chromosome 9 orphons, were excluded from the earlier analysis of several hundred of the donors. In a later analysis, several top co-occurrence clusters were reported to appear linked to parvovirus B19, influenza, CMV and Epstein-Barr virus. A further reported finding was that TCR beta sequences accurately predicted the HLA-A and HLA-B alleles for most subjects in the first cohort. In vitro tests confirmed that a few of the cytomegalovirus-associated TCR beta chains recognize cytomegalovirus antigens. Because HLA typing was missing for some donors at each locus, association tests included only the typed subset. Compared with the 666-donor mean, donors in an Asian-associated ancestry cluster had fewer N-insertions in productive TCRs, according to a later genetic analysis. Immune exposure information for the cohort was limited to CMV serostatus. The authors suggested that the approach could potentially be generalized to other disease states and immunological phenotypes. A later analysis found that HLA-associated TCR beta chains were more clonally expanded and had lower generation probabilities than equally common non-associated chains. In the study, 150 to 200 TCR beta chains were listed as associated with cytomegalovirus. Strong co-occurrence of HLA alleles, especially DR and DQ, made assigning TCR associations to individual alleles difficult. In an earlier analysis of around 500 of the donors, most TCR beta V segments appeared in productive rearrangements about 90% or about 30% of the time, broadly matching IMGT annotations. According to a later analysis, most CMV-associated TCR beta chains appeared to be HLA-restricted, and the HLA associations seemed to be driven largely by CMV exposure. Most TCR sequences were seen in very few donors, while some public TCRs were found in many individuals. Presence/absence analyses assumed roughly uniform sequencing depth across donors, an assumption that may not hold. A later genetic analysis associated a missense DCLRE1C variant with V-gene and J-gene trimming of TCR beta chains, and an independent cohort replicated the association. A later analysis found that TCR association rates varied across HLA loci, with DRB1 alleles showing the most associated TCRs and HLA-C alleles the fewest. In a later analysis, some 18,000 TCR beta sequences were associated with specific HLA alleles at a false discovery rate of 0.05. Some IMGT-functional V segments, including TRBV6-2 and TRBV6-3, could not be distinguished by the 87-base-pair reads and were therefore excluded. This cohort had only TCR beta chains sequenced, and the lack of alpha or paired-chain data limited which features could be detected. A group of highly shared sequence variants was considered likely to be a technical artifact of the sequencing pipeline. Linkage disequilibrium might explain the correlated functional status among segregating V segments, but an unknown experimental factor could not be ruled out.

The library was obtained by the immunoSEQ multiplex PCR assay. The multiplex PCR relied on a mix of 60 forward primers for TCR Vbeta segments and 13 reverse primers for TCR Jbeta segments. The CDR3 region of rearranged TCR beta genes was amplified from genomic DNA with a multiplex PCR assay. The amplified TCR beta libraries were sequenced on the Illumina HiSeq System as 87-base-pair reads. Turning to the authors' computational methods: Across the 500 to 850 repertoires, a later analysis counted some 81 million unique TCR beta chains, about 10 million of which were shared by at least two donors. Raw reads were error-corrected and collapsed into unique sequences with a nearest-neighbor algorithm that merged closely related sequences to remove PCR and sequencing errors. CDR3 sequences were aligned to IMGT reference sequences to assign V, D and J gene segments. For a sequence to be retained, a match of at least six nucleotides to both a V gene segment and a J gene segment was required. Rearrangements were called productive when the CDR3 lacked stop codons and stayed in frame with V and J; all others were non-productive. CDR3 was defined by IMGT convention, running from the second conserved V-encoded cysteine to the conserved J-encoded phenylalanine. Sequences without an unambiguous match to a single V gene segment were excluded from the earlier analysis of about 600 of the donors. In an earlier analysis of a few hundred of the donors, a V segment was called functional when productive rearrangements were above 56.7%, and segregating when the standard deviation between donors exceeded 5%. To diagnose cytomegalovirus status from the catalog of TCR beta chain sequences, a statistical classification framework was built. In a later analysis, V and J genes were assigned by comparing TCR nucleotide sequences against IMGT/GENE-DB human TR gene sequences. Using the TCRdist pipeline, a later analysis assigned CDR3 sequences along with most-parsimonious VDJ recombination scenarios. A later analysis defined each TCR beta chain by its CDR3 amino acid sequence plus V-gene family, and excluded reads lacking a unique V-gene family. As a way to deal with suspected cross-contamination and a sequencing artifact, a later analysis dropped 500 to 700 nucleotide sequences that were highly shared and had low generation probability. In a later analysis, a clonal expansion index was calculated for each public chain from normalized within-repertoire ranks of inferred template counts. In a later analysis, generation probabilities were computed using a VDJ recombination model fitted to out-of-frame rearrangements, and the results were checked against IGoR. In a later analysis, TCR-TCR, TCR-HLA and TCR-CMV co-occurrence was scored with hypergeometric tests, and a repertoire-size bias correction was applied to TCR pairs. False discovery rates were estimated in a later analysis by permuting HLA or CMV assignments 20 times. In a later analysis, co-occurring TCRs were grouped using DBSCAN, and TCRdist sequence similarity was added for clustering within HLA-allele-positive subsets. Repertoires with fewer than 30,000 or more than 120,000 public chains, plus five repertoires with anomalous nucleotide sharing, were excluded from co-occurrence clustering. The source is immuneACCESS, and TCRdb retained only in-frame sequences with V and J called. Part of the clones is not carried over; for the studies checked, unresolved V genes explain less than half of this, and the remainder is unexplained. V, J and clone size are taken as reported in that table, and D and trimming were inferred from the DNA itself. The sample has 110,000 or so clones on record, 60% to 80% of them singletons. Approximately 5% of the sample belongs to the ten largest clones.

In the germline V gene, CDR1 corresponds to SGHVS and CDR2 to FQNEAQ. From the cysteine up to the phenylalanine, the CDR3 has a length of 15 residues. Just CDR3 DNA is preserved here, 45 bases in frame from base 1. Trimming removed 0 bases from V and 4 bases from J, leaving 10 bases between the germline ends. The cohort comprised some 700 healthy bone marrow donors. All cohort members were sampled while nominally healthy, although unrecorded immune exposures were likely present. The donor was CMV seropositive and belonged to the group of more than 250 seropositive cohort members. A peripheral blood sample was collected from each donor, and TCR beta sequencing was performed on peripheral blood mononuclear cells. The Qiagen DNeasy Blood Extraction Kit was used to extract genomic DNA from the blood cell samples. Notes on this clone: No cognate antigen has been identified for it. No quality values exist for individual bases; no much larger clone is one base distant.

The sequence came from a woman in her 30s in good health and CMV-seropositive. The sequenced material came from PBMCs. The chain joins TRBV7-8 to TRBJ1-5, with the D gene not confidently named. The CDR3 region has the sequence CASSLARHANQPQHF. The DNA reads TGTGCCAGCAGCTTAGCGCGGCACGCGAATCAGCCCCAGCATTTT.